Below, 23 T cell receptor beta chains from the same sample are listed, as sequenced in a study of cytomegalovirus exposure and HLA in healthy donors. In the PCR, 60 Vbeta and 13 Jbeta primers were used. Sequencing was performed with immunoSEQ multiplex PCR; in TCRdb, only in-frame clones are kept and a portion is missing. The sample contains around 140,000 clones, roughly 82% of which appear only once. The sequenced sample was PBMCs. Receptors were obtained from a man aged 30 to 45 in good health and CMV-seronegative.

This clone was observed a handful of times. The chain has TRBV19 and TRBJ2-3; TRBD2 aligns across 7 bases. J was trimmed by 3 bases and V by 1 base; bases with no gene match: 7. This CDR3 is built from 16 residues. Germline lookup yields CDR1 LNHDA and CDR2 SQIVND (reference sequence). The CDR3 nucleotides read TGTGCCAGTAGTATAGCGACTAGCTCCCGGACAGATACGCAGTATTTT. Its protein product is CASSIATSSRTDTQYF.

This clone occurred a few times. Mismatch with germline at one junction end may stem from a read error. V usage is TRBV7-7 and J usage is TRBJ2-3; possible D gene TRBD2, 6 bases. The CDR3 loop spans 15 amino acids. The germline gives CDR1 SSHAT, CDR2 FNYEAQ (reference sequence). The CDR3, as DNA: TGTGCTAGCAGCCCTTCTAGCGTAGCAGCAGATACGCAGTATTTT. Translating gives CASSPSSVAADTQYF.

Written as DNA, the CDR3 is TGTGCCAGCAGTCCGTCGGACAGGGGGTGGGGGACTAATGAAAAACTGTTTTTT. Protein sequence: CASSPSDRGWGTNEKLFF. The chain joins TRBV28 to TRBJ1-4; 10 bases fit TRBD1. V dropped 5 bases and J dropped 2; count of bases not matched to a gene: 11. In germline, CDR1 is MDHEN, CDR2 SYDVKM. The CDR3 runs 18 residues.

The genes are TRBV5-1 and TRBJ2-7; 8 bases fit TRBD1. This CDR3 comprises 13 residues. J lost 10 bases, V lost 1 base, and 7 bases had no gene match. Germline assignment: CDR1 SGHRS and CDR2 YFSETQ. The CDR3 region is CASSLSGQGTQYF. The CDR3 DNA reads TGCGCCAGCAGCTTGTCTGGACAGGGTACCCAGTACTTC.

The V gene is TRBV6-6, the J gene TRBJ2-7, with TRBD2 as a possible D gene (6 bases). Germline loops: CDR1 MNHNY, CDR2 SVGAGI (reference sequence). Between the trimmed V and J ends, which lost 7 bases and 2 bases, there was a span of 21 bases. The CDR3 runs 16 residues. The CDR3 DNA sequence: TGTGCCAGCACCCCCCGGGCGGGACGTCGGCCCTACGAGCAGTACTTC. This sequence encodes CASTPRAGRRPYEQYF.

This clone came up a few times. Additional DNA sequences in this sample encode the identical CDR3. V is TRBV19 and J is TRBJ1-2; D uncertain. The ends were cut back, 5 bases at V and 5 bases at J, with 9 bases in the middle. Germline V gene data show CDR1 as LNHDA and CDR2 as SQIVND (reference sequence). CDR3 length equals 12 residues. CDR3 nucleotides: TGTGCCAGTAGTTGGGCTACTTATGGCTACACCTTC. Its protein is CASSWATYGYTF. The full variable domain, completed using reference TRBV19 and TRBJ1-2, is DGGITQSPKYLFRKEGQNVTLSCEQNLNHDAMYWYRQDPGQGLRLIYYSQIVNDFQKGDIAEGYSVSREKKESFPLTVTSAQKNPTAFYLCASSWATYGYTFGSGTRLTVV.

V gene TRBV15 combines with J gene TRBJ1-2, with D hard to call. The CDR3 spans 15 residues. V was clipped by 3 bases and J by 0 bases, with 11 bases between them. The germline V gene encodes CDR1 LNHNV and CDR2 YYDKDF (reference sequence). The CDR3, as DNA: TGTGCCACCAGCAGTGCCGGGGTAGCTAACTATGGCTACACCTTC. It specifies CATSSAGVANYGYTF.

This chain uses TRBV27 with TRBJ1-4, with TRBD1 matching 8 bases. V lost 1 base and J lost 8; bases outside the gene matches: 6. The CDR3 is made up of 15 amino acids. CDR1 is MNHEY and CDR2 is SMNVEV in the germline V gene (reference sequence). CDR3 DNA: TGTGCCAGCAGTTTATTTGGACAGGGCTGGGAAAAACTGTTTTTT. Its protein product is CASSLFGQGWEKLFF.

The chain combines TRBV6-5 with TRBJ1-1, with D tentatively TRBD1 (5 bases). Per germline, CDR1 MNHEY and CDR2 SVGAGI. CDR3 length equals 14 residues. The V end lost 3 bases, the J end lost 5 bases, and 13 bases lay between the germline ends. In DNA, the CDR3 is TGTGCCAGCAGTTATCGGGGGGGAAGGACTGAAGCTTTCTTT. The encoded protein is CASSYRGGRTEAFF.

The J gene is TRBJ1-6, the V gene TRBV10-2; 12 bases fit TRBD1. The CDR3 runs 14 residues. V dropped 6 bases and J dropped 7; count of bases not matched to a gene: 1. Germline CDR1 reads WSHSY; CDR2 reads SAAADI. In DNA, the CDR3 is TGCGCCAGCAGCGGGACAGGGGGCAATTCACCCCTCCACTTT. Encoded protein: CASSGTGGNSPLHF.

For the CDR3, the DNA is TGTGCCAGCAGTCGGGACAACCCTCTCCACTTT. Translating it yields CASSRDNPLHF. This sequence joins TRBV6-6 and TRBJ1-6; D is possibly TRBD1 (6 bases). CDR1 and CDR2 from the germline V gene are MNHNY and SVGAGI (reference sequence). The CDR3 contains 11 residues. V lost 5 bases, J lost 16 bases, and 12 bases lay in between.

The chain employs TRBV14 and TRBJ1-1; no definite D call. Germline CDR1 SGHDN, CDR2 FVKESK. The CDR3 spans 14 residues. V lost 4 bases, J lost 10 bases, and 19 bases lay in between. The chain's CDR3 is CASSRMAAVGGAFF. The CDR3 DNA is TGTGCCAGCAGCCGGATGGCGGCGGTGGGAGGAGCTTTCTTT.

The chain has TRBV2 and TRBJ2-5; 13 bases line up with TRBD2. The junction had 2 bases not matched to a gene; V was cut back by 6 bases and J by 4 bases. The CDR3 has 14 amino acids. Germline V lookup: CDR1 SNHLY, CDR2 FYNNEI. The CDR3 region is CASRRTSGGETQYF. In DNA form, the CDR3 reads TGTGCCAGCAGGAGGACTAGCGGGGGAGAGACCCAGTACTTC.

The table lists this clone with a few counts. The same CDR3 also results from other DNA sequences found in this sample. The V gene is TRBV5-1, the J gene TRBJ2-2, with TRBD2 matching over 8 bases. This CDR3 contains 15 residues. V was clipped by 7 bases and J by 3 bases; unmatched bases: 8. Germline V CDR1 and CDR2: SGHRS, YFSETQ. The CDR3 sequence is CASGYLAGHTGELFF. The CDR3 DNA sequence: TGCGCCAGCGGGTATCTAGCGGGCCACACCGGGGAGCTGTTTTTT.

J is TRBJ1-2 and V is TRBV5-1; no definite D call. This CDR3 region has 14 residues. Germline CDR1 SGHRS, CDR2 YFSETQ. V was pared by 0 bases and J by 4 bases, with 10 bases between. CDR3 amino acids: CASSLDGGLYGYTF. CDR3 nucleotide sequence: TGCGCCAGCAGCTTGGATGGAGGCCTCTATGGCTACACCTTC.

The rearrangement joins TRBV6-1 to TRBJ2-1; the match to TRBD2 covers 9 bases. J lost 0 bases, V lost 6 bases, and 0 bases had no gene match. Looked up from germline, CDR1 is MNHNS and CDR2 is SASEGT. The CDR3 has 14 amino acids. Written as DNA, the CDR3 is TGTGCCAGCAGGGGACTAGCCTCCTACAATGAGCAGTTCTTC. Amino acids: CASRGLASYNEQFF.

A word on this clone: The same CDR3 also results from other DNA sequences found in this sample. J is TRBJ2-5 and V is TRBV6-1, with unresolved D. The germline gives CDR1 MNHNS, CDR2 SASEGT. The CDR3 covers 13 residues. V was clipped by 1 base and J by 6 bases, with 9 bases between them. CDR3 coding DNA: TGTGCCAGCAGTGAAGGTACAGTTCAGACCCAGTACTTC. Encoded protein: CASSEGTVQTQYF.

The chain carries TRBV27 and TRBJ1-5; no clear D gene. The germline gives CDR1 MNHEY, CDR2 SMNVEV (reference sequence). Deletions cut 3 bases from V and 2 bases from J, with 5 bases between. This CDR3 has 13 amino acids. The CDR3 DNA is TGTGCCAGCAGTTTTTCGGGCAATCAGCCCCAGCATTTT. Its translation is CASSFSGNQPQHF.

As DNA, the CDR3 is TGCGCCACCCTGGGACAGGGGGATGGGAGGCCCCAGCATTTT. It is translated as CATLGQGDGRPQHF. The rearrangement joins TRBV10-2 to TRBJ1-5; 11 nucleotides match TRBD1. The germline gives CDR1 WSHSY, CDR2 SAAADI. The CDR3 runs 14 residues. With V trimmed by 10 bases and J by 9 bases, 11 bases remained unmatched.

This chain uses TRBV30 with TRBJ1-3; D is unresolved. Per germline, CDR1 GTSNPN and CDR2 SVGIG (reference sequence). This CDR3 spans 13 amino acids. Trimming took off 2 bases at V and 2 bases at J, with 7 bases between the two ends. The chain's CDR3 is CAWSSGTGNTIYF. CDR3 DNA sequence: TGTGCCTGGAGTTCCGGGACTGGAAACACCATATATTTT.

This chain connects TRBV6-6 to TRBJ1-4; D is uncertain. Between the trimmed V and J ends, which lost 0 bases and 8 bases, there was a span of 4 bases. CDR1 and CDR2 (germline): MNHNY, SVGAGI (reference sequence). The CDR3 covers 12 residues. CDR3 protein: CASSYSGEKLFF. The CDR3, as DNA: TGTGCCAGCAGTTACTCCGGGGAAAAACTGTTTTTT.

The V and J genes are TRBV6-5 and TRBJ2-5; 12 bases agree with TRBD2. The CDR3 consists of 15 residues. The junction had 6 bases not matched to a gene; V was cut back by 5 bases and J by 5 bases. Germline CDR1 MNHEY, CDR2 SVGAGI. The CDR3 loop reads CASSRGLAGKETQYF. CDR3 DNA sequence: TGTGCCAGCAGTAGAGGACTAGCGGGGAAGGAGACCCAGTACTTC.

The V and J genes are TRBV29-1 and TRBJ2-5; 7 bases match TRBD2. This CDR3 spans 13 amino acids. The V gene's germline CDR1 is SQVTM and CDR2 ANQGSEA. V lost 1 base to trimming and J lost 5 bases; unmatched junction nucleotides: 4. Here the CDR3 reads CSVEGTRGETQYF. Written as DNA, the CDR3 is TGCAGCGTTGAAGGGACTAGAGGGGAGACCCAGTACTTC. Filled out from reference TRBV29-1 and TRBJ2-5, the complete variable domain reads SAVISQKPSRDICQRGTSLTIQCQVDSQVTMMFWYRQQPGQSLTLIATANQGSEATYESGFVIDKFPISRPNLTFSTLTVSNMSPEDSSIYLCSVEGTRGETQYFGPGTRLLVL.